One and the same sample provided the 10 T cell receptor beta chains below, sequenced in a study of cytomegalovirus exposure and HLA in healthy donors. Primers: 60 Vbeta forward and 13 Jbeta reverse. Generated by immunoSEQ multiplex PCR, the TCRdb table keeps only in-frame clones and is missing some. The sample contains more than 15,000 clones, about 70% of which appear only once. Sample: PBMCs. Receptor source: a man between 18 and 35 years old in good health and CMV-seronegative.

The chain is built from TRBV6-1 and TRBJ1-1, with D possibly matching TRBD1 (6 bases). This CDR3 spans 15 amino acids. Germline V gives CDR1 MNHNS, CDR2 SASEGT. V dropped 5 bases and J dropped 5 bases, with 18 bases sitting between them. The CDR3 DNA reads TGTGCCAGCAGTCTCCCTCTGAAGGGGACAACTGAAGCTTTCTTT. Residues: CASSLPLKGTTEAFF.

This chain joins TRBV6-5 and TRBJ1-2; a weak D match, TRBD1 (6 bases). Deletions cut 6 bases from V and 1 base from J, with 15 bases between. The CDR3 covers 15 residues. Germline loops: CDR1 MNHEY, CDR2 SVGAGI. The CDR3 DNA follows: TGTGCCAGCAGCAGGGACACGGACCGTAACTATGGCTACACCTTC. It translates to CASSRDTDRNYGYTF.

V gene TRBV25-1 combines with J gene TRBJ1-2; no clear D. CDR3 length: 13 amino acids. The V gene lost 4 bases and the J gene lost 0 bases, with 6 bases spanning the gap. From germline, CDR1 is MGHDK and CDR2 SYGVNS. CDR3 DNA sequence: TGTGCCAGCAGTGTCGGAGCTAACTATGGCTACACCTTC. Amino acid sequence: CASSVGANYGYTF.

The gene calls are TRBV5-1 and TRBJ1-1; TRBD1 matches at 10 bases. This CDR3 is built from 15 residues. From germline, CDR1 is SGHRS and CDR2 YFSETQ. Trimming took 3 bases from V and 8 from J; bases not matched to a gene: 10. CDR3 DNA sequence: TGCGCCAGCAGCTCCGGCCGGACAGGGGGTGACGAAGCTTTCTTT. It codes for CASSSGRTGGDEAFF.

The CDR3 bases are TGCGCCAGCAGCCAAGATTCTAGGACTAGCGGGTCCCACGAGCAGTACTTC. Residues: CASSQDSRTSGSHEQYF. V is TRBV4-1 and J is TRBJ2-7; 11 bases map to TRBD2. V was pared by 0 bases and J by 5 bases, with 9 bases of the junction left unmatched. The length of the CDR3 is 17 residues. The V gene's germline CDR1 is MGHRA and CDR2 YSYEKL.

The J gene is TRBJ1-5, the V gene TRBV27; no definite D call. The CDR3 has 14 amino acids. The V gene's germline CDR1 is MNHEY and CDR2 SMNVEV (reference sequence). Trimming shortened V by 6 bases and J by 4 bases, and 13 bases separated the two germline ends. The CDR3 DNA reads as TGTGCCAGCAGAGGAGCGGCATTTAATCAGCCCCAGCATTTT. Its protein product is CASRGAAFNQPQHF.

This clone was seen only a few times. The rearrangement uses TRBV7-9 and TRBJ1-1, with 7 bases matching TRBD1. The CDR3 runs 14 residues. Germline loops: CDR1 SEHNR, CDR2 FQNEAQ (reference sequence). The ends lost 3 bases at V and 7 bases at J; junction bases unmatched: 8. The DNA of the CDR3 is TGTGCCAGCAGCTTCCGGGACAGCAACCATGAAGCTTTCTTT. Translating gives CASSFRDSNHEAFF.

This clone was observed a handful of times. The V and J genes are TRBV14 and TRBJ1-4; the D is unclear. Germline CDR1 reads SGHDN; CDR2 reads FVKESK. The CDR3 contains 14 residues. Trimming left V 1 base short and J 8 bases short, with 11 bases between. The CDR3 coding sequence is TGTGCCAGCAGCCAAGGCGGATTTAGAGAAAAACTGTTTTTT. It codes for CASSQGGFREKLFF.

This sequence joins TRBV4-2 and TRBJ1-2; 8 bases line up with TRBD1. J gave up 4 bases and V 0 bases, and 1 base lay outside the gene matches. Per the germline V gene, CDR1 is LGHNA and CDR2 is YNFKEQ. CDR3 length: 14 amino acids. CDR3 in amino acids: CASSQEDRGYGYTF. CDR3 in DNA: TGTGCCAGCAGCCAAGAAGACAGGGGCTATGGCTACACCTTC.

V is TRBV28 and J is TRBJ2-3; unclear D gene. Germline V gives CDR1 MDHEN, CDR2 SYDVKM. V lost 7 bases, J lost 0 bases, and 11 bases lay in between. The CDR3 totals 14 residues. The CDR3 is CASIGRLSTDTQYF. For the CDR3, the DNA is TGTGCCAGCATTGGTAGACTCAGCACAGATACGCAGTATTTT.